One sample yielded the 30 T cell receptor beta chains listed below, sequenced in a study of blood T cells in healthy people across ages (dated by TCRdb to between 2014 and 2017). Libraries came from 5' RACE. Instrument on record: Illumina HiSeq 2500. The second PCR ran for roughly 6 to 11 cycles and used a J-beta primer mix along with a sample-barcoded 5' primer. Using fastp at Q25 and MiXCR, TCRdb reprocessed the public reads and kept productive beta chains. Here each entry gathers all rows of one CDR3 protein and keeps the most common genes and DNA. Across this sample there are about 1.8 million distinct CDR3 sequences, with 49% seen only once. The ten most abundant clones make up less than 2.5% of the sample. The sequenced sample consisted of blood. All receptors come from a woman aged 40 to 50 in good health.

The CDR3: CSVARTGDGYTF. The CDR3 DNA follows: TGCAGCGTTGCCCGGACAGGGGATGGCTACACCTTC. The chain couples TRBV29-1 to TRBJ1-2, with 9 positions matching TRBD1. The CDR3 contains 12 residues. J was trimmed by 6 bases and V by 4 bases; bases with no gene match: 3. Germline V gene lookup returns CDR1 SQVTM and CDR2 ANQGSEA.

The gene calls are TRBV20-1 and TRBJ2-5; 10 bases align to TRBD2. Germline trimming cut 5 bases from V and 5 bases from J; bases unmatched to any gene: 8. The CDR3 is 14 amino acids. Per the germline V gene, CDR1 is DFQATT and CDR2 is SNEGSKA (reference sequence). This chain's CDR3 is CSAPRLAGVETQYF. CDR3 sequence (DNA): TGCAGTGCTCCCCGGCTAGCGGGAGTTGAGACCCAGTACTTC.

V gene TRBV20-1 combines with J gene TRBJ1-1; D call uncertain. The CDR3 consists of 14 residues. CDR1 and CDR2 from the germline V gene are DFQATT and SNEGSKA (reference sequence). The V end was cut by 5 bases, the J end by 0 bases, with 13 bases between. The CDR3: CSAPIPKLNTEAFF. CDR3 coding DNA: TGCAGTGCTCCCATTCCAAAACTGAACACTGAAGCTTTCTTT.

This clonotype came up once. V is TRBV9 and J is TRBJ2-1, with a weak D call TRBD1 (5 bases). Germline V gene data show CDR1 as SGDLS and CDR2 as YYNGEE. This CDR3 is built from 13 residues. V was clipped by 0 bases and J by 9 bases, with 10 bases between them. In nucleotides, the CDR3 is TGTGCCAGCAGCGTAGAGGGGTGGAGTGAGCAGTTCTTC. It yields the protein CASSVEGWSEQFF.

The rearrangement links TRBV7-6 to TRBJ2-1, with 11 bases identical to TRBD2. Germline values: CDR1 SGHVS, CDR2 FNYEAQ. The length of the CDR3 is 18 residues. Unmatched junction bases numbered 9, after V lost 0 bases and J lost 5 bases. The CDR3 loop is CASSLAFTLAGGNNEQFF. The CDR3 nucleotides are TGTGCCAGCAGCTTAGCGTTTACCCTAGCGGGGGGCAACAATGAGCAGTTCTTC.

The chain joins TRBV2 to TRBJ2-7, with D uncertain. The J call may be wrong; the DNA end is better matched by TRBJ2-5. The CDR3 is made up of 15 amino acids. Germline CDR1 SNHLY, CDR2 FYNNEI. CDR3 protein: CASSEAPGPSETQYF. The CDR3 nucleotides read TGTGCCAGCAGTGAAGCGCCAGGACCCTCGGAGACCCAGTACTTC.

This clonotype appeared once. V is TRBV4-2 and J is TRBJ2-1; 10 bases fit TRBD2. This CDR3 contains 17 residues. Per germline, CDR1 LGHNA and CDR2 YNFKEQ. The ends lost 1 base at V and 7 bases at J; junction bases unmatched: 10. CDR3 loop: CASSQGVASGGQNEQFF. In DNA, the CDR3 is TGTGCCAGCAGCCAAGGGGTTGCTAGCGGGGGCCAGAATGAGCAGTTCTTC.

Many counts were recorded for this clonotype. The J gene is TRBJ2-7, the V gene TRBV12-3 or TRBV12-4, with D possibly TRBD1 on 6 matching bases. The CDR3 covers 13 residues. V was clipped by 3 bases and J by 2 bases, with 8 bases between them. In DNA form, the CDR3 reads TGTGCCAGCAGTTTCGGACAGACCTACGAGCAGTACTTC. As protein: CASSFGQTYEQYF.

Only a few counts were recorded for this clonotype. V usage is TRBV29-1 and J usage is TRBJ2-6, with D perhaps matching TRBD2 (6 bases). The ends were cut back, 4 bases at V and 1 base at J, with 11 bases in the middle. The germline V gene encodes CDR1 SQVTM and CDR2 ANQGSEA. The CDR3 loop spans 15 amino acids. The CDR3: CSVGAGTSGANVLTF. CDR3 DNA: TGCAGCGTTGGGGCCGGGACTTCTGGGGCCAACGTCCTGACTTTC.

This chain links TRBV6-2 or TRBV6-3 with TRBJ2-3, with TRBD1 matching 11 bases. The CDR3 totals 15 residues. Germline V gene lookup returns CDR1 MNHEY and CDR2 SVGEGT. V lost 7 bases, J lost 6 bases, and 9 bases stayed unmatched. DNA for the CDR3: TGTGCCAGCACCCTCCGGGACAGGGGGTCGGATACGCAGTATTTT. It translates to CASTLRDRGSDTQYF.

The V call is TRBV7-8, the J call TRBJ2-3; 7 bases map to TRBD1. The CDR3 is 15 residues long. With V trimmed by 4 bases and J by 4 bases, 8 bases remained unmatched. The germline V gene encodes CDR1 SGHVS and CDR2 FQNEAQ. In DNA form, the CDR3 reads TGTGCCAGCAGCTCCGACAGGGTTGGGCCAGATACGCAGTATTTT. Translated: CASSSDRVGPDTQYF.

This clonotype occurred a few times. The V and J genes are TRBV6-6 and TRBJ2-3; D may correspond to TRBD1 or TRBD2 (6 bases each). CDR3 length equals 13 residues. CDR1 is MNHNY, CDR2 SVGAGI, per germline (reference sequence). V was clipped by 7 bases and J by 3 bases, with 11 bases between them. The CDR3 region is CASNTGTTDTQYF. The CDR3 coding sequence is TGTGCCAGCAATACAGGGACTACAGATACGCAGTATTTT.

The chain uses TRBV7-9 and TRBJ2-1; 14 bases map to TRBD2. The CDR3 sequence is 15 residues long. The J segment lost 9 bases and the V segment lost 5 bases, leaving 6 bases of the junction unmatched. Germline V gives CDR1 SEHNR, CDR2 FQNEAQ (reference sequence). The CDR3 bases are TGTGCCAGCAGCCCGGGACTAGCGGGGGCGGTTGAGCAGTTCTTC. Translated, it gives CASSPGLAGAVEQFF.

The chain has TRBV10-3 and TRBJ2-4; 12 bases are a match to TRBD2. The assigned J gene may be wrong: the sequence end matches TRBJ2-5 better. This CDR3 region has 16 residues. The germline V gene has CDR1 ENHRY and CDR2 SYGVKD. The CDR3 is CAISPDPLAGGGTQYF. In DNA form, the CDR3 reads TGTGCCATCAGCCCCGACCCACTAGCGGGGGGAGGGACCCAGTACTTC.

Note on this clonotype: One junction end disagrees with the germline gene, perhaps due to a read error. The V gene is TRBV7-9, the J gene TRBJ1-2; 8 positions match TRBD1. CDR3 size: 15 residues. The germline V gene has CDR1 SEHNR and CDR2 FQNEAQ (reference sequence). CDR3 region: CAGSAGQGANYGYTF. The CDR3 DNA reads as TGTGCCGGCAGCGCAGGACAGGGAGCTAACTATGGCTACACCTTC. The complete variable domain, with remaining parts taken from reference TRBV7-9 and TRBJ1-2, reads DTGVSQNPRHKITKRGQNVTFRCDPISEHNRLYWYRQTLGQGPEFLTYFQNEAQLEKSRLLSDRFSAERPKGSFSTLEIQRTEQGDSAMYLCAGSAGQGANYGYTFGSGTRLTVV.

With regard to this clonotype: The junction departs from germline at one end; a sequencing error may be responsible. The rearrangement uses TRBV7-2 and TRBJ2-7; D remains ambiguous. CDR1 and CDR2 (germline): SGHTA, FQGNSA. The CDR3 spans 13 residues. The CDR3 spells CASSVANSYEQYF. The CDR3 DNA follows: TGTGCCAGCAGCGTAGCCAATTCCTACGAGCAGTACTTC.

This CDR3 reads CASSYRGTSGGTDTQYF. DNA of the CDR3: TGTGCCAGCAGTTACCGCGGCACTAGCGGGGGAACAGATACGCAGTATTTT. The chain links TRBV6-5 to TRBJ2-3, with 11 bases matching TRBD2. Per the germline V gene, CDR1 is MNHEY and CDR2 is SVGAGI. The length of the CDR3 is 17 residues. Trimming removed 2 bases from V and 3 bases from J; junction bases left unmatched: 7.

This clonotype turned up a few times. J is TRBJ1-1 and V is TRBV4-1; D is ambiguous. V dropped 0 bases and J dropped 8 bases, with 10 bases sitting between them. CDR1 is MGHRA and CDR2 is YSYEKL in the germline V gene. This CDR3 contains 13 residues. This CDR3 is CASSQEGRREAFF. For the CDR3, the DNA is TGCGCCAGCAGCCAAGAGGGTCGGAGGGAAGCTTTCTTT.

The rearrangement uses TRBV10-3 and TRBJ2-7; 7 bases map to TRBD1. V gave up 4 bases and J gave up 4 bases; unmatched junction bases: 4. Per germline, CDR1 ENHRY and CDR2 SYGVKD. The CDR3 sequence is 13 residues long. The CDR3: CAISGSGQYEQYF. CDR3 sequence (DNA): TGTGCCATCAGTGGCTCGGGACAGTACGAGCAGTACTTC.

This clonotype occurred many times. The gene calls are TRBV15 and TRBJ2-6; 7 bases agree with TRBD1. This CDR3 spans 16 amino acids. V gave up 9 bases and J gave up 0 bases; unmatched junction bases: 8. Germline V gene lookup returns CDR1 LNHNV and CDR2 YYDKDF (reference sequence). For the CDR3, the DNA is TGTGCCACAACCGGGACAGAGGACTCTGGGGCCAACGTCCTGACTTTC. As protein: CATTGTEDSGANVLTF.

J is TRBJ1-2 and V is TRBV18; D not resolved. CDR1 KGHSH and CDR2 LQKENI come from the germline V gene. The CDR3 extends over 14 amino acids. V gave up 10 bases and J gave up 8 bases, with 23 bases separating them. This CDR3 reads CATAPPSTVFGYTF. The DNA for the CDR3 is TGTGCCACCGCACCACCGAGTACGGTTTTCGGCTACACCTTC.

V gene TRBV6-2 or TRBV6-3 combines with J gene TRBJ2-1; 9 positions match TRBD2. The CDR3 extends over 16 amino acids. Germline loops: CDR1 MNHEY, CDR2 SVGEGT. The trim removed 7 bases at V and 8 bases at J, leaving 15 bases unmatched. CDR3 nucleotides: TGTGCCAGCACCGGTGGGCTAGCGGGGCTCATAGATGAGCAGTTCTTC. Its protein is CASTGGLAGLIDEQFF.

This clonotype has only a few counts. The chain links TRBV6-5 to TRBJ2-3, with 8 bases fitting TRBD1. After removal of 2 bases from V and 4 bases from J, the junction contained 2 bases not matched to a gene. This CDR3 contains 14 residues. The germline CDR1 and CDR2 sequences are MNHEY and SVGAGI. The DNA for the CDR3 is TGTGCCAGCAGTTACGGACAGGGATCAGATACGCAGTATTTT. It encodes CASSYGQGSDTQYF.

A few counts support this clonotype. The chain links TRBV12-3 or TRBV12-4 to TRBJ2-3; D is possibly TRBD2 (6 bases). V was cut by 5 bases and J by 3 bases, with 12 bases left in between. The CDR3 is made up of 14 amino acids. This chain's CDR3 is CASSPWDSTDTQYF. Written as DNA, the CDR3 is TGTGCCAGCAGTCCTTGGGACTCTACAGATACGCAGTATTTT.

This clonotype was found a few times. J is TRBJ2-7 and V is TRBV15; D gene unclear. V gave up 5 bases and J gave up 7 bases, with 15 bases separating them. The germline CDR1 and CDR2 sequences are LNHNV and YYDKDF (reference sequence). This CDR3 spans 13 amino acids. CDR3 in amino acids: CATSSRSKGEQYF. In nucleotides, the CDR3 is TGTGCCACCAGCTCCAGATCTAAAGGGGAGCAGTACTTC.

This clonotype was seen only a few times. The chain has TRBV7-3 and TRBJ2-1; 7 nucleotides line up with TRBD2. The trim removed 4 bases at V and 4 bases at J, leaving 7 bases unmatched. The CDR3 has 15 amino acids. Germline lookup yields CDR1 SGHTA and CDR2 FQGTGA. In nucleotides, the CDR3 is TGTGCCAGCAGCTCAAGCGGGGTGCCTTACAATGAGCAGTTCTTC. Amino acid sequence: CASSSSGVPYNEQFF.

The CDR3 DNA follows: TGTGCCAGCAGTGGGCCGGGAGGGCCTTCCTACGAGCAGTACTTC. Its translation is CASSGPGGPSYEQYF. The genes are TRBV27 and TRBJ2-7, with 8 positions matching TRBD2. CDR3 length: 15 residues. Germline CDR1 reads MNHEY; CDR2 reads SMNVEV (reference sequence). V gave up 5 bases and J gave up 1 base; unmatched junction bases: 7.

This clonotype was seen only a few times. V and J are TRBV28 and TRBJ1-1; a possible D gene is TRBD1 (6 bases). Germline V gene lookup returns CDR1 MDHEN and CDR2 SYDVKM. V was pared by 7 bases and J by 5 bases, with 11 bases between. The CDR3 is 12 amino acids. The CDR3 here is CASKGGHTEAFF. The CDR3 DNA sequence: TGTGCCAGCAAAGGGGGGCATACTGAAGCTTTCTTT.

The CDR3 bases are TGCGCCAGCAGCTTGGAAAGGGGTGGGACTGAAGCTTTCTTT. It is translated as CASSLERGGTEAFF. V gene TRBV5-1 combines with J gene TRBJ1-1; the D gene is possibly TRBD1 (5 bases). Germline V lookup: CDR1 SGHRS, CDR2 YFSETQ. The CDR3 contains 14 residues. Deletions cut 0 bases from V and 5 bases from J, with 11 bases between.

As regards this clonotype: Its ends do not fully match the called genes, so a read error is possible. This rearrangement joins TRBV9 to TRBJ2-7; D is unresolved. Germline V CDR1 and CDR2: SGDLS, YYNGEE. CDR3 length equals 13 residues. CDR3 loop: CVSSVATNNEQYF. The DNA of the CDR3 is TGTGTCAGCAGCGTAGCTACAAACAATGAGCAGTACTTC. The complete variable domain, with remaining parts taken from reference TRBV9 and TRBJ2-7, reads DSGVTQTPKHLITATGQRVTLRCSPRSGDLSVYWYQQSLDQGLQFLIQYYNGEERAKGNILERFSAQQFPDLHSELNLSSLELGDSALYFCVSSVATNNEQYFGPGTRLTVT.